The 21 T cell receptor beta chains presented below share a single source sample, sequenced in a study of glioma-infiltrating T cells. Amplification of TCR alpha and beta CDR3 regions from RNA used iRepertoire nested multiplex PCR. TCRdb passed the multiplex PCR reads through MiXCR, listing each CDR3 protein once. The data show roughly 200,000 distinct CDR3 sequences, around 42% seen once. Input material: glioma tissue, nonneoplastic brain tissue, or PBMCs (not recorded which). The receptors shown here come from a human donor with low-grade glioma or glioblastoma, undergoing nonglioma brain surgery, or in good health (not recorded which).

Regarding this clonotype: This CDR3 fails to terminate in the conserved phenylalanine or tryptophan, so it likely reflects a read error. V is TRBV6-2 or TRBV6-3 and J is TRBJ2-1; D is tentatively TRBD1 or TRBD2 (6 bases each). The CDR3 is 12 amino acids. Germline CDR1 MNHEY, CDR2 SVGEGT. V was trimmed by 11 bases and J by 10 bases, leaving 18 bases between them. The CDR3 DNA reads as TGTGCCGCACAAAGGGGGGACGGAGAGCAGTTCTTA. Protein product: CAAQRGDGEQFL.

The rearrangement joins TRBV5-6 to TRBJ2-3; 7 nucleotides match TRBD2. Per the germline V gene, CDR1 is SGHDT and CDR2 is YYEEEE. J lost 2 bases, V lost 4 bases, and 13 bases had no gene match. The CDR3 is 17 residues long. As DNA, the CDR3 is TGTGCCAGCAGCCCCCCCCCGGGAGGACTATACACAGATACGCAGTATTTT. Its protein product is CASSPPPGGLYTDTQYF.

This clonotype has a count of ten or more. The gene calls are TRBV24-1 and TRBJ1-3, with 7 nucleotides matching TRBD1. The germline CDR1 and CDR2 sequences are KGHDR and SFDVKD. The CDR3 has 16 amino acids. V trimming: 3 bases; J trimming: 2 bases; junction bases outside the gene matches: 6. The CDR3 sequence is CATSDPAGTAGNTIYF. In DNA, the CDR3 is TGTGCCACCAGTGATCCAGCCGGGACAGCTGGAAACACCATATATTTT.

CDR3 amino acids: CASSPGLPREQYF. CDR3 DNA sequence: TGTGCCAGCTCACCCGGACTGCCGAGGGAGCAGTACTTC. The chain joins TRBV18 to TRBJ2-7; tentatively, D is TRBD2 (5 bases). The germline V and J ends were trimmed by 3 bases and 7 bases, with 13 bases remaining between them. The CDR3 length is 13 residues. Germline assignment: CDR1 KGHSH and CDR2 LQKENI. Using reference TRBV18 and TRBJ2-7 for the parts outside the CDR3, the full variable domain is NAGVMQNPRHLVRRRGQEARLRCSPMKGHSHVYWYRQLPEEGLKFMVYLQKENIIDESGMPKERFSAEFPKEGPSILRIQQVVRGDSAAYFCASSPGLPREQYFGPGTRLTVT.

V usage is TRBV5-4 and J usage is TRBJ2-4, with 8 positions matching TRBD1. The germline gives CDR1 SGHNT, CDR2 YYREEE (reference sequence). The CDR3 has 16 amino acids. Unmatched junction bases numbered 7, after V lost 3 bases and J lost 2 bases. The CDR3 nucleotides read TGTGCCAGCAGCTCGTTGACAGGGGATCCCAAAAACATTCAGTACTTC. It codes for CASSSLTGDPKNIQYF.

This clonotype has only one observation. This may arise from a read error, as a much more abundant clone is one base away. V usage is TRBV28 and J usage is TRBJ2-3, with D possibly TRBD2 on 6 matching bases. The CDR3 consists of 15 residues. From germline, CDR1 is MDHEN and CDR2 SYDVKM. This CDR3 is CARSLTGAGTDTQYF. The CDR3 DNA sequence: TGTGCCAGAAGTTTAACGGGAGCAGGAACAGATACGCAGTATTTT.

The chain uses TRBV4-2 and TRBJ2-1; D might be TRBD2 (5 bases). V was clipped by 0 bases and J by 4 bases, with 16 bases between them. The CDR3 covers 17 residues. Germline assignment: CDR1 LGHNA and CDR2 YNFKEQ. The CDR3 region has the DNA TGTGCCAGCAGCCAAGAGGGCGCGGCTAGCCGATACAATGAGCAGTTCTTC. It yields the protein CASSQEGAASRYNEQFF.

This clonotype came up many times. V gene TRBV25-1 combines with J gene TRBJ2-7; no reliable D call. The CDR3 contains 15 residues. V lost 3 bases to trimming and J lost 5 bases, with 17 bases between them. The germline V gene encodes CDR1 MGHDK and CDR2 SYGVNS. The CDR3 region is CASSDLVFGSDEQYF. CDR3 coding DNA: TGTGCCAGCAGTGATTTGGTTTTCGGCAGCGACGAGCAGTACTTC.

A remark on this clonotype: Its ends do not fully match the called genes, so a read error is possible. The V and J genes are TRBV2 and TRBJ2-3; D uncertain. Germline CDR1 SNHLY, CDR2 FYNNEI. CDR3 size: 17 residues. CDR3 sequence (DNA): TGTGCCAGCAGTGACGACCACCGGCTAGTCGGCACGGATACGCAGTATTTT. This encodes CASSDDHRLVGTDTQYF.

The table lists this clonotype with many counts. The gene calls are TRBV28 and TRBJ2-3; D perhaps matches TRBD2 (6 bases). Germline V gene sequence: CDR1 MDHEN, CDR2 SYDVKM. This CDR3 region has 15 residues. Deletions cut 4 bases from V and 2 bases from J, with 13 bases between. The CDR3 is CASSSTGVSTDTQYF. DNA for the CDR3: TGTGCCAGCAGTTCTACGGGAGTGTCCACAGATACGCAGTATTTT.

This chain connects TRBV20-1 to TRBJ2-1; 8 bases match TRBD2. The germline V gene has CDR1 DFQATT and CDR2 SNEGSKA (reference sequence). Losses at the gene ends were 6 bases for V and 5 bases for J; bases not matched to a gene: 18. This CDR3 region has 17 residues. The CDR3 region has the DNA TGCAGTGCCCTCCCCTTTAGCGGGCGGGGGGCAGACAATGAGCAGTTCTTC. Its protein product is CSALPFSGRGADNEQFF.

Comments on this clonotype: This sequence may be a read error, since a much larger clone differs from it by one base. This chain links TRBV7-9 with TRBJ1-1, with D hard to call. The CDR3 is 13 amino acids. In germline, CDR1 is SEHNR, CDR2 FQNEAQ (reference sequence). V was trimmed by 5 bases and J by 5 bases, leaving 12 bases between them. CDR3 sequence reads: CASSRDQETEAFF. The CDR3 DNA follows: TGTGCCAGCAGCCGGGATCAGGAAACTGAAGCTTTCTTT.

Turning to this clonotype: The conserved phenylalanine or tryptophan normally closing the CDR3 is absent here, so this likely arose from a read error. The chain links TRBV3-1 to TRBJ1-5, with D maybe TRBD1 (5 bases). From germline, CDR1 is LGHDT and CDR2 YNNKEL (reference sequence). The ends were cut back, 8 bases at V and 3 bases at J, with 14 bases in the middle. CDR3 length equals 14 residues. This CDR3 is CASRNRQNNQPQHL. In DNA, the CDR3 is TGTGCCAGCCGCAATCGACAGAACAATCAGCCCCAGCATCTT.

This clonotype was counted a few times. This rearrangement joins TRBV2 to TRBJ1-6, with D possibly TRBD1 on 5 matching bases. Germline assignment: CDR1 SNHLY and CDR2 FYNNEI. Trimming removed 8 bases from V and 10 bases from J, with 18 bases in between. The CDR3 sequence is 14 residues long. Here the CDR3 DNA reads TGTGCCAGCCGGGTCAGGGTCGGGCAGTCACCCCTCCACTTT. It encodes CASRVRVGQSPLHF. The full variable domain, completed using reference TRBV2 and TRBJ1-6, is EPEVTQTPSHQVTQMGQEVILRCVPISNHLYFYWYRQILGQKVEFLVSFYNNEISEKSEIFDDQFSVERPDGSNFTLKIRSTKLEDSAMYFCASRVRVGQSPLHFGNGTRLTVT.

Details on this clonotype: A single base separates this from a much larger clone, so it may be a read error. The V call is TRBV7-9, the J call TRBJ1-1; D not resolved. Germline CDR1 SEHNR, CDR2 FQNEAQ (reference sequence). CDR3 length: 13 amino acids. V lost 5 bases, J lost 4 bases, and 11 bases lay in between. The chain's CDR3 is CASSLPKATEAFF. Written as DNA, the CDR3 is TGTGCCAGCAGCCTCCCCAAGGCCACTGAAGCTTTCTTT.

Of note for this clonotype: Just one base apart from a much larger clone, this may be a read error. The chain couples TRBV7-2 to TRBJ1-5, with D uncertain. The CDR3 sequence is 15 residues long. Germline CDR1 is SGHTA and CDR2 is FQGNSA. In DNA, the CDR3 is TGTTCCAGCAGTTTAACCCCACAAGCCAATCAGCCCCAGCATTTT. This codes for CSSSLTPQANQPQHF.

Ten or more counts support this clonotype. V gene TRBV27 combines with J gene TRBJ2-1; 12 bases are a match to TRBD2. This CDR3 spans 18 amino acids. CDR1 is MNHEY and CDR2 is SMNVEV in the germline V gene (reference sequence). V lost 5 bases, J lost 7 bases, and 15 bases stayed unmatched. CDR3 region: CASSRSPLAGGQLNEQFF. In nucleotides, the CDR3 is TGTGCCAGCAGTCGTAGCCCACTAGCGGGAGGTCAACTTAATGAGCAGTTCTTC.

This clonotype was seen ten or more times. The chain recombines TRBV2 with TRBJ1-1; TRBD1 agrees at 7 bases. Germline V gene data show CDR1 as SNHLY and CDR2 as FYNNEI. The junction had 3 bases not matched to a gene; V was cut back by 7 bases and J by 1 base. The CDR3 sequence is 13 residues long. CDR3: CASKGQSNTEAFF. The CDR3 region has the DNA TGTGCCAGCAAGGGACAGTCGAACACTGAAGCTTTCTTT.

This clonotype has a count of ten or more. The V gene is TRBV6-1, the J gene TRBJ1-6; 10 positions agree with TRBD1. This CDR3 region has 14 residues. Losses at the gene ends were 6 bases for V and 10 bases for J; bases not matched to a gene: 6. Germline values: CDR1 MNHNS, CDR2 SASEGT. CDR3 sequence (DNA): TGTGCCAGCAGATTTGACAGGGGGCCCTCACCCCTCCACTTT. As protein: CASRFDRGPSPLHF.

This clonotype was counted only a few times. J is TRBJ1-6 and V is TRBV2, with 7 positions matching TRBD1. Looked up from germline, CDR1 is SNHLY and CDR2 is FYNNEI. This CDR3 region has 17 residues. V shed 7 bases, J shed 10 bases, and the junction held 19 bases outside the gene matches. CDR3 amino acids: CASKRTKNTGTESPLHF. CDR3 DNA sequence: TGTGCCAGCAAAAGAACAAAAAACACAGGGACAGAATCACCCCTCCACTTT.

This clonotype was detected only a few times. V gene TRBV3-1 combines with J gene TRBJ1-2; D might be TRBD1 (5 bases). This CDR3 has 13 residues. Germline lookup yields CDR1 LGHDT and CDR2 YNNKEL (reference sequence). V gave up 3 bases and J gave up 3 bases, with 8 bases separating them. This CDR3 reads CASSHRVDYGYTF. CDR3 nucleotide sequence: TGTGCCAGCAGCCACAGGGTAGACTATGGCTACACCTTC.